The 11 T cell receptor beta chains in this list originate from one sample, sequenced in a study of T-cell memory formation after mild COVID-19. Each CDR3 protein gets one entry after TCRdb re-called the 5' RACE reads with MiXCR. The sample lists approximately 440,000 distinct CDR3 sequences; 20% were seen once. Sequencing used PBMCs or a T cell subset sorted from them (not recorded which). The receptors were gathered from an adult woman who had mild COVID-19 (a few samples of this study predate the infection). Cell type and time point are not known.

This clonotype showed up many times. V usage is TRBV4-3 and J usage is TRBJ2-6, with 10 nucleotides matching TRBD1. The CDR3 consists of 17 residues. Germline V lookup: CDR1 LGHNA, CDR2 YSLEER. After removal of 4 bases from V and 0 bases from J, the junction contained 3 bases not matched to a gene. The CDR3 loop reads CASSLRTGGSGANVLTF. The DNA of the CDR3 is TGCGCCAGCAGCCTTAGGACAGGGGGCTCTGGGGCCAACGTCCTGACTTTC.

This clonotype was picked up a small number of times. The chain carries TRBV12-3 or TRBV12-4 and TRBJ1-4; D call uncertain. The CDR3 runs 11 residues. Trimming left V 6 bases short and J 14 bases short, with 13 bases between. The CDR3 bases are TGTGCCAGCAGCCTACACGAAACGCTGTTTTTT. Translation: CASSLHETLFF.

This clonotype occurred a few times. CDR3: CSARGGMGNQPQHF. The CDR3 coding sequence is TGCAGTGCTAGAGGGGGGATGGGAAATCAGCCCCAGCATTTT. This chain joins TRBV20-1 and TRBJ1-5, with D tentatively TRBD1 (5 bases). The CDR3 extends over 14 amino acids. Germline CDR1 reads DFQATT; CDR2 reads SNEGSKA (reference sequence). Deletions cut 1 base from V and 4 bases from J, with 11 bases between.

This clonotype was recorded a few times. The chain links TRBV7-7 to TRBJ2-2; the D gene is possibly TRBD2 (5 bases). Per germline, CDR1 SSHAT and CDR2 FNYEAQ (reference sequence). Trimming shortened V by 5 bases and J by 1 base, and 11 bases separated the two germline ends. CDR3 length: 15 residues. CDR3: CASSLSEGNTGELFF. CDR3 coding DNA: TGTGCCAGCAGCCTTAGCGAGGGGAACACCGGGGAGCTGTTTTTT.

The table lists this clonotype with a few counts. V usage is TRBV24-1 and J usage is TRBJ2-7; D unclear. Germline V lookup: CDR1 KGHDR, CDR2 SFDVKD. The CDR3 runs 14 residues. V was trimmed by 5 bases and J by 5 bases, leaving 15 bases between them. The CDR3 DNA is TGTGCCACCAGTGGAACAAGCGCCGCCCACGAGCAGTACTTC. Amino acid sequence: CATSGTSAAHEQYF.

V and J are TRBV5-5 and TRBJ2-7; tentatively, D is TRBD2 (7 bases). Trimming left V 2 bases short and J 0 bases short, with 24 bases between. The CDR3 sequence is 19 residues long. Germline V gene sequence: CDR1 SGHKS, CDR2 YYEKEE (reference sequence). CDR3 sequence reads: CASSLGGAPSLVGSYEQYF. The DNA of the CDR3 is TGTGCCAGCAGCTTAGGGGGGGCTCCCTCCTTGGTGGGCTCCTACGAGCAGTACTTC.

The rearrangement links TRBV15 to TRBJ2-1; D is ambiguous. Per the germline V gene, CDR1 is LNHNV and CDR2 is YYDKDF (reference sequence). The CDR3 totals 13 residues. The ends were cut back, 1 base at V and 7 bases at J, with 8 bases in the middle. The CDR3 loop reads CATSRARLNEQFF. DNA of the CDR3: TGTGCCACCAGCAGAGCCAGGCTTAATGAGCAGTTCTTC.

V gene TRBV20-1 combines with J gene TRBJ1-5; D gene ambiguous. In germline, CDR1 is DFQATT, CDR2 SNEGSKA (reference sequence). This CDR3 is 15 amino acids long. V was cut by 2 bases and J by 2 bases, with 13 bases left in between. CDR3 residues: CSARSGWQGNQPQHF. DNA of the CDR3: TGCAGTGCTAGATCGGGGTGGCAGGGCAATCAGCCCCAGCATTTT.

This clonotype was observed a handful of times. This chain connects TRBV11-3 to TRBJ2-5; D is unresolved. The germline gives CDR1 SGHNT, CDR2 YENEEA. The CDR3 sequence is 13 residues long. Deletions cut 6 bases from V and 2 bases from J, with 10 bases between. CDR3 bases: TGTGCCAGCAGGAAGGACGGACAAGAGACCCAGTACTTC. Protein: CASRKDGQETQYF.

This rearrangement joins TRBV2 to TRBJ1-2, with 12 bases matching TRBD1. The CDR3 is 17 amino acids. Trimming cost V 6 bases and J 0 bases; bases outside gene matches: 8. Germline CDR1 reads SNHLY; CDR2 reads FYNNEI. CDR3 sequence (DNA): TGTGCCAGCAGCTCAGGGACAGGGGGCACAGCTAACTATGGCTACACCTTC. Translated, it gives CASSSGTGGTANYGYTF. Supplemented by reference TRBV2 and TRBJ1-2, the full variable domain reads EPEVTQTPSHQVTQMGQEVILRCVPISNHLYFYWYRQILGQKVEFLVSFYNNEISEKSEIFDDQFSVERPDGSNFTLKIRSTKLEDSAMYFCASSSGTGGTANYGYTFGSGTRLTVV.

The DNA for the CDR3 is TGTGCCAGCAGCGCTCTAGCGATTTCCTACAATGAGCAGTTCTTC. Protein product: CASSALAISYNEQFF. This chain uses TRBV11-2 with TRBJ2-1, with D possibly being TRBD2 (6 bases). Trimming removed 5 bases at V and 1 base at J, with 12 bases between. Germline lookup yields CDR1 SGHAT and CDR2 FQNNGV. This CDR3 is 15 amino acids long.